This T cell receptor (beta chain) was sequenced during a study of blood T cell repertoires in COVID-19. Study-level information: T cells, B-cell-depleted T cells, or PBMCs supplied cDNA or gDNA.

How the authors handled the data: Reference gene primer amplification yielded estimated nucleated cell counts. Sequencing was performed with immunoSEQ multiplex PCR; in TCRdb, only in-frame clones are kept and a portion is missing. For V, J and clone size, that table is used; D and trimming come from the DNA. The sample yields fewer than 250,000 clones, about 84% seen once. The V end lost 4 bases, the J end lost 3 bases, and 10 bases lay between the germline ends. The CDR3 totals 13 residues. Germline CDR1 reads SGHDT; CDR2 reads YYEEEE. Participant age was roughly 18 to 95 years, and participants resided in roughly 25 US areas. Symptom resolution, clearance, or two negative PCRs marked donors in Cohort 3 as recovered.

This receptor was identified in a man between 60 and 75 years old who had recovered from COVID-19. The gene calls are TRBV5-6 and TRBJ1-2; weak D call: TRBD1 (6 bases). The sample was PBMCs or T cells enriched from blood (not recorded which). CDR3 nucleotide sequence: TGTGCCAGCAGCCCGGACAGCGACTATGGCTACACCTTC. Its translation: CASSPDSDYGYTF.